This TCR beta chain appears in the sequencing data of a study of blood T cell repertoires in COVID-19 (dated by TCRdb to 2018 to 2021). The study in broad terms: Collaborator samples came from the United States, Italy and Spain and covered acute and convalescent phases of COVID-19. The material from the prospective study consisted of cDNA or gDNA derived from T cells, B-cell-depleted T cells, or PBMCs. The dataset comprised deeply sampled blood TCRbeta repertoires from subjects exposed to, actively infected with, or recovered from COVID-19. The repertoires were released in a freely available public database meant as a resource for research on the immune response to SARS-CoV-2. The samples were drawn from two sources: the first 160 participants of the ongoing ImmuneRACE study, and 1,254 subjects contributed by 6 global collaborators. Sample metadata almost always included a de-identified subject ID, COVID-19 status, age in years and sex. Where available, HLA class I and class II types were obtained from metadata supplied by the sample provider rather than from assay-based typing. What the authors observed across the whole study: The amount of clinical and demographic metadata varied by source and participant and was provided uncurated.

Another Seattle source contributed samples from volunteer blood donors who had recovered from COVID-19. Collaborating institutions collected whole blood in K2EDTA tubes following their own protocols. For TCRbeta analysis, collaborator samples were shipped as frozen whole blood, as isolated PBMCs, or as DNA extracted from either sample type. This clone was seen just once. There is no known antigen for this receptor. The record has no base qualities; no much larger clone is one base away. The immunoSEQ Assay, a bias-controlled multiplex PCR, was used to amplify TCRbeta CDR3 regions from genomic DNA. The source study handled its data this way. Nucleated cell counts per sample were estimated from amplification of reference gene primers within the assay. To quantify the absolute abundance of each unique TCRbeta CDR3 rearrangement, sequence reads were collapsed and filtered. Productive Simpson clonality was computed per sample as the square root of Simpson's diversity index over productive rearrangements. TCRdb took over this immuneACCESS table, retaining in-frame rearrangements with V and J assigned. Such tables are incomplete; in checked studies, under half of the missing clones stem from an unresolved V gene, and the remainder is unexplained. V, J and clone size are those of that table, while D and trimming were read from the DNA. The sample has just under 250,000 clones on record, approximately 83% of them singletons. The leading ten clones occupy roughly 3% of the sample.

CDR1 LGHNA and CDR2 YSLEER are derived from the germline V gene. Clipping removes 1 base from V and 15 bases from J, with 7 as the unmatched junction base count. Counted from cysteine to phenylalanine, this CDR3 has 13 amino acids. Only the CDR3 DNA is retained, 39 bases long and in frame from the first base. The rearrangement joined TRBV4-3 to TRBJ2-1, with TRBD2 identical over 9 junction bases. The source is a woman in her 30s who had recovered from COVID-19. The sample comprised peripheral blood. The sequence in DNA is TGCGCCAGCAGCCAAGCGCGGGGGGGGAACACGTTCTTC. Protein translation: CASSQARGGNTFF.